This is a list of T cell receptor beta chains from one sample in a study of cytomegalovirus exposure and HLA in healthy donors. TCRdb keeps only in-frame clones here, not all; method: immunoSEQ multiplex PCR. The sample consists of 100,000 or so clones, over 80% of them appearing once. Sequencing was done on a sample of PBMCs. The receptor set was obtained from a man aged 25 to 40 in good health and CMV-seropositive. CDR3s include the opening cysteine and the closing phenylalanine or tryptophan. A D gene is named only where the DNA matches it firmly. Some rows mark clone size as missing; the rest say once, few, many or name a class of expanded clone.

clone size: -; J gene: TRBJ2-7; D gene: -; V gene: TRBV7-8; CDR3 DNA: TGTGCCAGCAGCTCCCAAGGGGCCTACGAGCAGTACTTC; CDR3 protein: CASSSQGAYEQYF
clone size: -; J gene: TRBJ2-5; D gene: -; V gene: TRBV7-3; CDR3 DNA: TGTGCCAGCAGCTTAAAACCGGACGGGGCCCAGTACTTC; CDR3 protein: CASSLKPDGAQYF
clone size: -; J gene: TRBJ1-5; D gene: TRBD1; V gene: TRBV30; CDR3 DNA: TGTGCCTGGGCACAGGGGTACAATCAGCCCCAGCATTTT; CDR3 protein: CAWAQGYNQPQHF
clone size: -; J gene: TRBJ2-3; D gene: TRBD2; V gene: TRBV2; CDR3 DNA: TGTGCCAGCAGTCCGACTAGCGGGGGCAGCACAGATACGCAGTATTTT; CDR3 protein: CASSPTSGGSTDTQYF
clone size: few; J gene: TRBJ2-2; D gene: -; V gene: TRBV14; CDR3 DNA: TGTGCCAGCAGCCTGGAGGTTGGGACCGGGGAGCTGTTTTTT; CDR3 protein: CASSLEVGTGELFF
clone size: -; J gene: TRBJ2-1; D gene: -; V gene: TRBV9; CDR3 DNA: TGTGCCAGCAGCGTGAATCGTGATTCGGGATCCTACAATGAGCAGTTCTTC; CDR3 protein: CASSVNRDSGSYNEQFF
clone size: -; J gene: TRBJ2-5; D gene: -; V gene: TRBV7-9; CDR3 DNA: TGTGCCAGCAGGAGGGGGAACCAAGAGACCCAGTACTTC; CDR3 protein: CASRRGNQETQYF
clone size: once; J gene: TRBJ1-5; D gene: TRBD1; V gene: TRBV6-1; CDR3 DNA: TGTGCCAGCAGTGGGGGAGGACAGGAGTATCAGCCCCAGCATTTT; CDR3 protein: CASSGGGQEYQPQHF
clone size: few; J gene: TRBJ1-1; D gene: -; V gene: TRBV2; CDR3 DNA: TGTGCCCGCGGCCCTGAAGCTTTCTTT; CDR3 protein: CARGPEAFF
clone size: -; J gene: TRBJ2-3; D gene: -; V gene: TRBV19; CDR3 DNA: TGTGCCAGTAGTATAATCGGGCAGCCCGCGGGTACGCAGTATTTT; CDR3 protein: CASSIIGQPAGTQYF
clone size: -; J gene: TRBJ1-2; D gene: TRBD1; V gene: TRBV9; CDR3 DNA: TGTGCCAGCAGCACCAACAGGGGTAACTATGGCTACACCTTC; CDR3 protein: CASSTNRGNYGYTF
clone size: -; J gene: TRBJ1-1; D gene: TRBD1; V gene: TRBV28; CDR3 DNA: TGTGCCAGCAGTTCCTCGGGACAGGGGCGGACTGAAGCTTTCTTT; CDR3 protein: CASSSSGQGRTEAFF
clone size: -; J gene: TRBJ2-7; D gene: TRBD1; V gene: TRBV25-1; CDR3 DNA: TGTGCCAGCAGTGAACCTACAGGGGATGGGGGCGAGCAGTACTTC; CDR3 protein: CASSEPTGDGGEQYF
clone size: -; J gene: TRBJ1-1; D gene: -; V gene: TRBV5-1; CDR3 DNA: TGCGCCAGCAGCTTGGCCGGCTGGCAGGCAGAAGCTTTCTTT; CDR3 protein: CASSLAGWQAEAFF
clone size: -; J gene: TRBJ1-5; D gene: -; V gene: TRBV10-3; CDR3 DNA: TGTGCCATCAGTGACAGGCCGGATCAGCCCCAGCATTTT; CDR3 protein: CAISDRPDQPQHF
clone size: -; J gene: TRBJ2-3; D gene: -; V gene: TRBV4-2; CDR3 DNA: TGTGCCAGCAGCCATTGGGGAGTGACAGATACGCAGTATTTT; CDR3 protein: CASSHWGVTDTQYF
clone size: -; J gene: TRBJ1-1; D gene: -; V gene: TRBV2; CDR3 DNA: TGTGCCAGCAGTGGACAGTCGACGAACACTGAGGCTTTCTTT; CDR3 protein: CASSGQSTNTEAFF
clone size: once; J gene: TRBJ1-1; D gene: TRBD1; V gene: TRBV4-3; CDR3 DNA: TGCGCCAGCAGCCCTTCAGGGGGCGGGACTGAAGCTTTCTTT; CDR3 protein: CASSPSGGGTEAFF
clone size: -; J gene: TRBJ2-5; D gene: TRBD2; V gene: TRBV5-1; CDR3 DNA: TGCGCCAGCACCCCCCGGGAGGGACAAGAGACCCAGTACTTC; CDR3 protein: CASTPREGQETQYF
clone size: -; J gene: TRBJ2-3; D gene: -; V gene: TRBV19; CDR3 DNA: TGTGCCAGCTCACAGACCACACGGGATACGCAGTATTTT; CDR3 protein: CASSQTTRDTQYF
clone size: -; J gene: TRBJ2-2; D gene: TRBD1; V gene: TRBV27; CDR3 DNA: TGTGCCAGCGGGAGACAGGGCGGCACCGGGGAGCTGTTTTTT; CDR3 protein: CASGRQGGTGELFF
clone size: -; J gene: TRBJ1-3; D gene: -; V gene: TRBV30; CDR3 DNA: TGTGCCTGGAGTGGGGCCGAAGGAAACACCATATATTTT; CDR3 protein: CAWSGAEGNTIYF
clone size: -; J gene: TRBJ1-2; D gene: -; V gene: TRBV12-5; CDR3 DNA: TGTGCTAGTGTCCATGAAGGGGTTCGGGGCTACACCTTC; CDR3 protein: CASVHEGVRGYTF
clone size: -; J gene: TRBJ1-1; D gene: TRBD1; V gene: TRBV6-6; CDR3 DNA: TGTGCCAGCAGTTACTTGGCAGGGGGATTGAACACTGAAGCTTTCTTT; CDR3 protein: CASSYLAGGLNTEAFF
clone size: -; J gene: TRBJ2-5; D gene: TRBD1; V gene: TRBV5-1; CDR3 DNA: TGCGCCAGCAGCAGTCAGGGACAGGGAGAGACCCAGTACTTC; CDR3 protein: CASSSQGQGETQYF
clone size: -; J gene: TRBJ2-6; D gene: -; V gene: TRBV4-3; CDR3 DNA: TGCGCCAGCAGCCAAGGGTTTTTTAGCTCTGGGGCCAACGTCCTGACTTTC; CDR3 protein: CASSQGFFSSGANVLTF